The 18 T cell receptor beta chains reported below all come from one sample, sequenced in a study of graft-versus-host responses after intestinal transplantation. Using immunoSEQ multiplex PCR, the repertoire was profiled, and TCRdb retains in-frame clones only, with some absent. The sample comprises about 97,000 clones, 90% of which are singletons, and roughly 15% rests with the top ten. The material sequenced was PBMCs, taken around 450 days after intestinal transplant. The receptors stem from a human patient who received an intestinal transplant, so some T cells may come from the graft donor.

The CDR3 loop reads CASSEARTGEAFF. The CDR3 region has the DNA TGTGCCAGCAGTGAAGCACGGACAGGGGAAGCTTTCTTT. The chain has TRBV2 and TRBJ1-1; 8 bases match TRBD1. The junction had 2 bases not matched to a gene; V was cut back by 0 bases and J by 8 bases. This CDR3 is built from 13 residues. Germline CDR1 is SNHLY and CDR2 is FYNNEI.

The chain joins TRBV25-1 to TRBJ2-2; D ambiguous. The CDR3 consists of 12 residues. Germline V lookup: CDR1 MGHDK, CDR2 SYGVNS. The germline V and J ends were trimmed by 8 bases and 6 bases, with 10 bases remaining between them. CDR3 bases: TGTGCCAGCTCTTTTCGGCCCGGGGAGCTGTTTTTT. This codes for CASSFRPGELFF.

This rearrangement joins TRBV6-6 to TRBJ2-7, with 7 bases that match TRBD2. CDR3 length equals 16 residues. Unmatched junction bases numbered 15, after V lost 7 bases and J lost 3 bases. CDR1 and CDR2 from the germline V gene are MNHNY and SVGAGI (reference sequence). The DNA for the CDR3 is TGTGCCAGCAAGCCGAGTGGAGTAGGGAGGGACTACGAGCAGTACTTC. Its protein product is CASKPSGVGRDYEQYF.

V and J are TRBV19 and TRBJ2-5, with D uncertain. This CDR3 is 11 amino acids long. CDR1 and CDR2 (germline): LNHDA, SQIVND (reference sequence). V was shortened by 9 bases and J by 5 bases, with 10 bases between the two germline ends. The CDR3 DNA reads as TGTGCCAGCACTGTTGGGGAGACCCAGTACTTC. Protein sequence: CASTVGETQYF.

The CDR3 nucleotides are TGTGCCATTAGGGGGGGGTATGAAGCTTTCTTT. Protein product: CAIRGGYEAFF. This sequence joins TRBV6-1 and TRBJ1-1, with D perhaps matching TRBD1 (6 bases). The CDR3 is 11 amino acids. With 10 bases removed from V and 7 bases from J, the gap between germline ends came to 13 bases. The germline gives CDR1 MNHNS, CDR2 SASEGT.

Comments on this clone: Other DNA sequences in this specimen translate into the identical CDR3. The chain has TRBV19 and TRBJ1-1, with 7 bases matching TRBD1. Looked up from germline, CDR1 is LNHDA and CDR2 is SQIVND (reference sequence). This CDR3 is 13 amino acids long. With 1 base clipped from V and 4 bases from J, the junction kept 0 bases outside the gene matches. CDR3 in DNA: TGTGCCAGTAGTATAGCAGGGGGCACTGAAGCTTTCTTT. It yields the protein CASSIAGGTEAFF.

This chain's CDR3 is CASSQDLRAGNEQYF. Here the CDR3 DNA reads TGCGCCAGCAGCCAAGATCTCAGGGCCGGTAACGAGCAGTACTTC. V is TRBV4-1 and J is TRBJ2-7; a possible D gene is TRBD1 (5 bases). This CDR3 spans 15 amino acids. Germline CDR1 MGHRA, CDR2 YSYEKL. V was pared by 0 bases and J by 5 bases, with 14 bases between.

The table lists this clone with a few counts. The genes are TRBV6-4 and TRBJ2-3; D might be TRBD2 (5 bases). The germline V and J ends were trimmed by 6 bases and 2 bases, with 9 bases remaining between them. Per the germline V gene, CDR1 is MRHNA and CDR2 is SNTAGT. The CDR3 extends over 13 amino acids. CDR3: CASSNGDTDTQYF. As DNA, the CDR3 is TGTGCCAGCAGCAACGGGGACACAGATACGCAGTATTTT.

The chain uses TRBV6-5 and TRBJ2-5, with a possible D match to TRBD1 (7 bases). CDR1 MNHEY and CDR2 SVGAGI come from the germline V gene. Trimming took off 4 bases at V and 7 bases at J, with 22 bases between the two ends. This CDR3 contains 16 residues. The CDR3 DNA sequence: TGTGCCAGCAGTTCACCTGGACAGGCCGGGCGGGGGACCCAGTACTTC. Its translation is CASSSPGQAGRGTQYF.

The V and J genes are TRBV6-4 and TRBJ1-3, with D possibly matching TRBD1 (5 bases). CDR1 and CDR2 from the germline V gene are MRHNA and SNTAGT. The ends were cut back, 8 bases at V and 4 bases at J, with 27 bases in the middle. The CDR3 has 18 residues. CDR3 coding DNA: TGTGCCAGCTACGAGAGAATAAACCCTCTACGGGACGGAAACACCATATATTTT. Encoded protein: CASYERINPLRDGNTIYF.

The rearrangement joins TRBV18 to TRBJ1-1, with TRBD1 matching 7 bases. The CDR3 consists of 16 residues. J was trimmed by 5 bases and V by 5 bases; bases with no gene match: 14. Germline CDR1 and CDR2: KGHSH and LQKENI. This CDR3 reads CASSNDIIQGGTEAFF. The DNA of the CDR3 is TGTGCCAGCTCAAACGACATCATTCAGGGGGGTACTGAAGCTTTCTTT.

CDR3 protein: CSVESGSETQYF. CDR3 in DNA: TGCAGCGTTGAATCGGGGTCTGAGACCCAGTACTTC. J is TRBJ2-5 and V is TRBV29-1; maybe TRBD2 (5 bases). The V end lost 2 bases, the J end lost 5 bases, and 9 bases lay between the germline ends. This CDR3 is 12 amino acids long. Per the germline V gene, CDR1 is SQVTM and CDR2 is ANQGSEA.

At least ten counts were recorded for this clone. The rearrangement links TRBV6-1 to TRBJ2-1; 9 nucleotides line up with TRBD2. CDR3 length: 15 residues. The ends lost 0 bases at V and 4 bases at J; junction bases unmatched: 1. The germline CDR1 and CDR2 sequences are MNHNS and SASEGT. In nucleotides, the CDR3 is TGTGCCAGCAGTGAAGCTAGCGGGGGTTACAATGAGCAGTTCTTC. The encoded protein is CASSEASGGYNEQFF.

The rearrangement links TRBV5-1 to TRBJ2-7; 9 nucleotides line up with TRBD2. Germline V gives CDR1 SGHRS, CDR2 YFSETQ. CDR3 length: 16 residues. V was pared by 5 bases and J by 4 bases, with 13 bases of the junction left unmatched. The CDR3 loop is CASSWQIGTSRYEQYF. CDR3 DNA sequence: TGCGCCAGCAGTTGGCAAATTGGGACTAGCCGGTACGAGCAGTACTTC.

This clone has just a few counts. The same CDR3 can be traced to other DNA sequences in this sample. This chain joins TRBV7-2 and TRBJ2-1; D is ambiguous. The CDR3 totals 13 residues. Germline assignment: CDR1 SGHTA and CDR2 FQGNSA. Trimming took off 0 bases at V and 6 bases at J, with 6 bases between the two ends. CDR3 bases: TGTGCCAGCAGCTTAGCTAGAGGCAATGAGCAGTTCTTC. Protein product: CASSLARGNEQFF.

The rearrangement links TRBV27 to TRBJ1-1; TRBD1 is a possible D gene (5 bases). The V end lost 5 bases, the J end lost 0 bases, and 10 bases lay between the germline ends. Germline lookup yields CDR1 MNHEY and CDR2 SMNVEV (reference sequence). CDR3 length equals 14 residues. CDR3 DNA sequence: TGTGCCAGCAGTCTCCAGGGAATGAACACTGAAGCTTTCTTT. This encodes CASSLQGMNTEAFF.

The chain joins TRBV5-5 to TRBJ2-7; the D is unclear. The V and J ends lost 0 bases and 3 bases respectively, with 10 bases between them. The CDR3 is 14 amino acids. Germline assignment: CDR1 SGHKS and CDR2 YYEKEE (reference sequence). CDR3 in amino acids: CASSLGSGDYEQYF. CDR3 bases: TGTGCCAGCAGCTTGGGTTCTGGGGACTACGAGCAGTACTTC.

The V gene is TRBV5-1, the J gene TRBJ2-3; no definite D call. In germline, CDR1 is SGHRS, CDR2 YFSETQ. Trimming stripped 4 bases from V and 1 base from J, with 10 bases between. This CDR3 is 14 amino acids long. The CDR3 nucleotides read TGCGCCAGCAGCCCCTCTCCCGGCACAGATACGCAGTATTTT. This translates into CASSPSPGTDTQYF.